This T cell receptor (beta chain) was documented in a study of CD8 T cells in Susac syndrome. Reverse transcription of 0.5 to 1 ug RNA was performed with random hexamers. Each CDR3 protein is one row after TCRdb ran MiXCR on the immunoSEQ multiplex PCR reads. The table lists more than 150,000 distinct CDR3 sequences, about 96% of them singletons. Sequencing was done on a sample of CD4+ T cells from PBMCs. This sequence was found in a human donor with Susac syndrome.

In nucleotides, the CDR3 is TGCGCCAGCAGCTCCGGGACAGGGCTTCAACCTGAAGCTTTCTTT. Amino acids: CASSSGTGLQPEAFF. V and J are TRBV5-1 and TRBJ1-1, with 9 bases that match TRBD1. V lost 3 bases and J lost 6; bases outside the gene matches: 9. Germline CDR1 SGHRS, CDR2 YFSETQ. There are 15 residues in the CDR3.